This TCR beta chain was sequenced during a study of T cell changes during pregnancy in multiple sclerosis. The method was immunoSEQ multiplex PCR; TCRdb's version includes in-frame clones alone and lacks a portion of them. The sample includes some 60,000 clones, over 75% of them seen just once. Germline values: CDR1 SGHDN, CDR2 FVKESK. The CDR3 has 16 amino acids. The V and J ends lost 2 bases and 3 bases, in that order; junction bases with no gene match: 8. The sample was peripheral blood, taken after pregnancy. This clonotype originated in a female donor with multiple sclerosis, enrolled in a pregnancy study. The chain uses TRBV14 and TRBJ2-7; 9 bases match TRBD1. DNA of the CDR3: TGTGCCAGCAGCCAAAGTTCGGGGACAGGGAACTACGAGCAGTACTTC. Its translation is CASSQSSGTGNYEQYF.